The clone carrying this T cell receptor beta chain has at least ten counts. Its antigen is unidentified. This specimen belongs to a study of T cells in Graves' hyperthyroidism and ophthalmopathy. General study results and limits: Most expanded thyroid clonotypes above 0.001 recurred in blood.

Clinical Activity Scores of at least 3, NOSPECS grades of at least 4 and durations under 3 months characterized ophthalmopathy patients. Thyroid ultrasound and orbital computed tomography, with clinical symptoms and serum thyroxine and TRAb, informed diagnoses. Amplified TCR beta CDR3 regions came from RNA transcripts. TCR CDR3 underwent first-round RT-PCR with the HTBI primer set. A single record per CDR3 protein comes from TCRdb applying MiXCR to the multiplex PCR reads. The sample yields about half a million distinct CDR3 sequences, about 16% seen once. Trimming took 3 bases from V and 9 from J, leaving 18 bases between them. The germline V gene encodes CDR1 GTSNPN and CDR2 SVGIG (reference sequence). The CDR3 is 13 amino acids.

The rearrangement links TRBV30 to TRBJ2-7; D could derive from TRBD1 or TRBD2 (6 bases each). Sequenced: blood. This TCR was sampled from a woman younger than 45 with Graves' ophthalmopathy. The CDR3 here is CAWRRRGAEGQYF. The CDR3 coding sequence is TGTGCCTGGAGGCGAAGGGGGGCTGAGGGGCAGTACTTC.